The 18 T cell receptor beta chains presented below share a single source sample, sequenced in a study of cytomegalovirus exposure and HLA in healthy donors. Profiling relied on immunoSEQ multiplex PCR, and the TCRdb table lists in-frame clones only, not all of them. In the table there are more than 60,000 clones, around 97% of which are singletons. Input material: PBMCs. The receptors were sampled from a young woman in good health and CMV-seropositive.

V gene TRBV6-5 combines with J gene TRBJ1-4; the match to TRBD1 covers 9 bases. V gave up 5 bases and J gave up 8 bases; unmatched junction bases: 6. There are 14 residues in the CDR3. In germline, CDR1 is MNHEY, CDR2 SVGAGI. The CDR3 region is CASSHRGLEEKLFF. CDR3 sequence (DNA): TGTGCCAGCAGTCACAGGGGGCTGGAAGAAAAACTGTTTTTT.

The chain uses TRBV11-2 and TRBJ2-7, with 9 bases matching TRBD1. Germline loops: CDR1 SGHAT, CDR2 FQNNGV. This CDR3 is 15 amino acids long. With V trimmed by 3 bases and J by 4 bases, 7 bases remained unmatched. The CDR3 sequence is CASSFSGTGSYEQYF. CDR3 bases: TGTGCCAGCAGCTTCTCCGGGACAGGGTCTTACGAGCAGTACTTC.

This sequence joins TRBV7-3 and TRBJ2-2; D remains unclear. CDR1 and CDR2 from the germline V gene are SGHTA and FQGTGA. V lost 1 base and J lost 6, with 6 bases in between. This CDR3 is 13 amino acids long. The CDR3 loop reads CASSLNLSGELFF. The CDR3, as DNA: TGTGCCAGCAGCTTAAACCTATCCGGGGAGCTGTTTTTT.

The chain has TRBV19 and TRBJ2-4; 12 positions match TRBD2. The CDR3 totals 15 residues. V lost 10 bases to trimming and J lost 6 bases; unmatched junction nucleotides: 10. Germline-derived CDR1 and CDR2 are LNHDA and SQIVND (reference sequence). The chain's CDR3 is CATQPLAGGLNIQYF. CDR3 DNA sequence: TGTGCCACCCAACCACTAGCGGGAGGTTTAAACATTCAGTACTTC.

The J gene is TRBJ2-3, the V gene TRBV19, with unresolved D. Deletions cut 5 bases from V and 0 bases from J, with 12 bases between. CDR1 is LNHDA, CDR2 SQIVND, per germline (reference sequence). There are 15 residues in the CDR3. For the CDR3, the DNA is TGTGCCAGTAGTCTTACTATTTCTAGCACAGATACGCAGTATTTT. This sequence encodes CASSLTISSTDTQYF.

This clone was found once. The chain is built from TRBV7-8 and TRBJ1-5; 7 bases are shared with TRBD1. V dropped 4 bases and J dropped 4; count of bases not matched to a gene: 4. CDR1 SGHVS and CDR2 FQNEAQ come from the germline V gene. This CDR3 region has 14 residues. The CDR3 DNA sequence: TGTGCCAGCAGCTATGACAGGGCGAATCAGCCCCAGCATTTT. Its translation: CASSYDRANQPQHF.

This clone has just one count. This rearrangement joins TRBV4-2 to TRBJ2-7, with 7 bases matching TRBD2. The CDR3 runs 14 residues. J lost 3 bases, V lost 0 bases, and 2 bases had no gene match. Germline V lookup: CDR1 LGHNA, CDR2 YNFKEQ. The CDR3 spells CASSQDRTSYEQYF. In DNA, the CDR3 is TGTGCCAGCAGCCAAGATCGGACTAGCTACGAGCAGTACTTC.

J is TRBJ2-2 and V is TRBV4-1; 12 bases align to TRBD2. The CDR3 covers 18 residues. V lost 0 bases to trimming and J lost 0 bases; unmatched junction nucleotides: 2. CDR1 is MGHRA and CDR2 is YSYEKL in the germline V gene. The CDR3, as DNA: TGCGCCAGCAGCCAAGAGGGACTAGCGGGCGCGAACACCGGGGAGCTGTTTTTT. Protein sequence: CASSQEGLAGANTGELFF.

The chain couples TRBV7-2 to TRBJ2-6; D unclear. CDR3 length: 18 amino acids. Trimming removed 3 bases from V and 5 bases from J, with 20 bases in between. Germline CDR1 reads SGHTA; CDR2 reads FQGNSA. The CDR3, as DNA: TGTGCCAGCAGCTTGTGGATGAGACGACAAAGTCGGGCCAACGTCCTGACTTTC. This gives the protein CASSLWMRRQSRANVLTF.

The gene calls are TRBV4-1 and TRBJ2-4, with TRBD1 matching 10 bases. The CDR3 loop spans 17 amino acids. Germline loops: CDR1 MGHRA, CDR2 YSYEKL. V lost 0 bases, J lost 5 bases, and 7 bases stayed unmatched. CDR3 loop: CASSQDRTGGWQNIQYF. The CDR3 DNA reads TGCGCCAGCAGCCAAGATAGGACAGGGGGTTGGCAAAACATTCAGTACTTC.

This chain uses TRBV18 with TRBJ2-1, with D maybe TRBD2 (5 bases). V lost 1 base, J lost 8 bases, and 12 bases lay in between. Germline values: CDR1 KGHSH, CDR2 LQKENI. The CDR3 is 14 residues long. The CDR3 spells CASSPLNGSDEQFF. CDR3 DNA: TGTGCCAGCTCACCACTCAATGGGAGCGATGAGCAGTTCTTC.

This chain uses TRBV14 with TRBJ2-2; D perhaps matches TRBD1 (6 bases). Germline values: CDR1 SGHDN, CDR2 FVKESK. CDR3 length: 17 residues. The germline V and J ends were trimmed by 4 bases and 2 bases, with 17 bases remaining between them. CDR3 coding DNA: TGTGCCAGCAGCCGGGCTAGGGGGTCCAGAAACACCGGGGAGCTGTTTTTT. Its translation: CASSRARGSRNTGELFF.

Written as DNA, the CDR3 is TGTGCCAGCAGTTACTCGACCCAGGGAAGCAATCAGCCCCAGCATTTT. This gives the protein CASSYSTQGSNQPQHF. This chain connects TRBV6-6 to TRBJ1-5; weak D call: TRBD1 (5 bases). This CDR3 contains 16 residues. Germline V gives CDR1 MNHNY, CDR2 SVGAGI (reference sequence). Trimming removed 0 bases from V and 1 base from J, with 10 bases in between.

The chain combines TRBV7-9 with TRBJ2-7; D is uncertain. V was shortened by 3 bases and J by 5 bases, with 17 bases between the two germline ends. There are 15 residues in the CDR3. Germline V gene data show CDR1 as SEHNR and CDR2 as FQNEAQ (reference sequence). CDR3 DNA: TGTGCCAGCAGCTTGCGTGAAGGTCCAGGCAACGAGCAGTACTTC. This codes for CASSLREGPGNEQYF.

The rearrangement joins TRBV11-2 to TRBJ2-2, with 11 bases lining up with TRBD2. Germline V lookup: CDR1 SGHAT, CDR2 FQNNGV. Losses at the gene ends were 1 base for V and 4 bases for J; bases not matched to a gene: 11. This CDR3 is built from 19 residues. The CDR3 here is CASSLVGQGTSGLTGELFF. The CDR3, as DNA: TGTGCCAGCAGCTTAGTGGGGCAGGGGACTAGCGGTCTCACCGGGGAGCTGTTTTTT. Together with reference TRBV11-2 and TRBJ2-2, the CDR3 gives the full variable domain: EAGVAQSPRYKIIEKRQSVAFWCNPISGHATLYWYQQILGQGPKLLIQFQNNGVVDDSQLPKDRFSAERLKGVDSTLKIQPAKLEDSAVYLCASSLVGQGTSGLTGELFFGEGSRLTVL.

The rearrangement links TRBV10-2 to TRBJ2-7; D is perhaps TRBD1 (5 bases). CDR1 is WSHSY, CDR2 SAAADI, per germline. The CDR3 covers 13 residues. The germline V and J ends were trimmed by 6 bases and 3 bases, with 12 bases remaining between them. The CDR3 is CASSRLQGYEQYF. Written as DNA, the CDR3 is TGCGCCAGCAGCCGCCTTCAGGGCTACGAGCAGTACTTC.

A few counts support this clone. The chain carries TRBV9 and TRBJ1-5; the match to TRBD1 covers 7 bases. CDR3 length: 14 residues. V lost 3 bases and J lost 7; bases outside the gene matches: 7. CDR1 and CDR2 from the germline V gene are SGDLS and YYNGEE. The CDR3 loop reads CASSATGDPQPQHF. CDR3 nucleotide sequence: TGTGCCAGCAGCGCCACAGGGGATCCCCAGCCCCAGCATTTT.

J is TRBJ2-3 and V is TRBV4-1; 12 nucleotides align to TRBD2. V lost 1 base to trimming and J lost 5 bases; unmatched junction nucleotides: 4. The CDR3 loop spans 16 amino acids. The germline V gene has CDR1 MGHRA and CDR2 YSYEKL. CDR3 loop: CASSQGLAGVGDTQYF. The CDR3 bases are TGCGCCAGCAGCCAAGGACTAGCGGGAGTTGGAGATACGCAGTATTTT.